The rows below give T cell receptor beta chains drawn from one sample of a study of post-analysis software for immune sequencing data. MiXCR was run by TCRdb on the PCR reads, yielding one entry per CDR3 protein. The table includes approximately 460,000 distinct CDR3 sequences, around 40% detected once. Sequencing used blood. These receptors came from a girl aged 10 to 17 with multiple sclerosis. Each CDR3 is given with its conserved first and last residue. A D gene is named only where the DNA matches it firmly. The size of a clone is reported for some rows only, either as once, few or many, or as a class for expanded clones.

clone size: .
J gene: TRBJ2-5
V gene: TRBV6-5
D gene: TRBD1
CDR3 DNA: TGTGCCAGCAGTTATGGCAGGGGGCGCAGGGAGACCCAGTACTTC
CDR3 protein: CASSYGRGRRETQYF

clone size: .
J gene: TRBJ2-3
V gene: TRBV20-1
D gene: TRBD2
CDR3 DNA: TGCAGTGCTCCCCCAACGGGAGGGATCGCAGATACGCAGTATTTT
CDR3 protein: CSAPPTGGIADTQYF

clone size: .
J gene: TRBJ1-2
V gene: TRBV29-1
D gene: TRBD1
CDR3 DNA: TGCAGCGTCGCTGACAGGACAGGCTATGGCTACACCTTC
CDR3 protein: CSVADRTGYGYTF

clone size: .
J gene: TRBJ2-1
V gene: TRBV9
D gene: .
CDR3 DNA: TGTGCCAGCAGCCCCCGGGACAAATCCTACAATGAGCAGTTCTTC
CDR3 protein: CASSPRDKSYNEQFF

clone size: .
J gene: TRBJ2-3
V gene: TRBV20-1
D gene: .
CDR3 DNA: TGCAGTGCTAGAGCCTCGACAGCCACAGATACGCAGTATTTT
CDR3 protein: CSARASTATDTQYF

clone size: .
J gene: TRBJ2-7
V gene: TRBV5-6
D gene: TRBD1
CDR3 DNA: TGTGCCAGCAGCTTGGAAGGGGGCAGCGCCTACAATGAGCAGTACTTC
CDR3 protein: CASSLEGGSAYNEQYF

clone size: .
J gene: TRBJ2-1
V gene: TRBV29-1
D gene: TRBD1
CDR3 DNA: TGCAGCGTCAGCTCCCCGACAGGGAATGAGCAGTTCTTC
CDR3 protein: CSVSSPTGNEQFF

clone size: .
J gene: TRBJ1-3
V gene: TRBV29-1
D gene: .
CDR3 DNA: TGCAGCGTTAAGGGACGGTACTCTGGAAACACCATATATTTT
CDR3 protein: CSVKGRYSGNTIYF

clone size: .
J gene: TRBJ2-7
V gene: TRBV12-3/TRBV12-4
D gene: .
CDR3 DNA: TGTGCCATCTACGAATTTAATAGCTCCTACGAGCAGTACTTC
CDR3 protein: CAIYEFNSSYEQYF

clone size: once
J gene: TRBJ1-5
V gene: TRBV20-1
D gene: .
CDR3 DNA: TGCAGTGCAACAGGGAGTGGGCCCCAGCATTTT
CDR3 protein: CSATGSGPQHF

clone size: few
J gene: TRBJ2-7
V gene: TRBV6-6
D gene: .
CDR3 DNA: TGTGCCAGCAGTTACGGTGTGGGACCAATCGAGCAGTACTTC
CDR3 protein: CASSYGVGPIEQYF

clone size: .
J gene: TRBJ2-1
V gene: TRBV20-1
D gene: TRBD2
CDR3 DNA: TGCAGTGCTCCCGTCGGCGGGAGCGCCTACAATGAGCAGTTCTTC
CDR3 protein: CSAPVGGSAYNEQFF

clone size: .
J gene: TRBJ2-5
V gene: TRBV28
D gene: .
CDR3 DNA: TGTGCCAGCAGTCACGACCTAGGGAGAGAGACCCAGTACTTC
CDR3 protein: CASSHDLGRETQYF

clone size: .
J gene: TRBJ2-1
V gene: TRBV9
D gene: TRBD2
CDR3 DNA: TGTGCCAGCAGCGTAGTCCCGGGAGGCTACAATGAGCAGTTCTTC
CDR3 protein: CASSVVPGGYNEQFF

clone size: .
J gene: TRBJ2-5
V gene: TRBV10-3
D gene: .
CDR3 DNA: TGTGCCATCAGTGAGTACCGAGGCAGCCAAGGGACCCAGTACTTC
CDR3 protein: CAISEYRGSQGTQYF

clone size: few
J gene: TRBJ2-6
V gene: TRBV6-5
D gene: .
CDR3 DNA: TGTGCCACAAGACTGACTGGGGCCAACGTCCTGACTTTC
CDR3 protein: CATRLTGANVLTF

clone size: few
J gene: TRBJ2-1
V gene: TRBV4-2
D gene: .
CDR3 DNA: TGTGCCAGCAGCCAAGATAGGCTAGCGTCCTACAATGAGCAGTTCTTC
CDR3 protein: CASSQDRLASYNEQFF

clone size: .
J gene: TRBJ2-1
V gene: TRBV4-1
D gene: .
CDR3 DNA: TGCGCCAGCAGCCAAGATGTCCTAGCTTATACCTACAATGAGCAGTTCTTC
CDR3 protein: CASSQDVLAYTYNEQFF

clone size: .
J gene: TRBJ1-5
V gene: TRBV7-9
D gene: .
CDR3 DNA: TGTGCCAGCAGACAGGGAATCAATCAGCCCCAGCATTTT
CDR3 protein: CASRQGINQPQHF

clone size: .
J gene: TRBJ2-7
V gene: TRBV29-1
D gene: .
CDR3 DNA: TGCAGCGTGACTAAAGACAGCCCATACGAGCAGTACTTC
CDR3 protein: CSVTKDSPYEQYF

clone size: .
J gene: TRBJ2-5
V gene: TRBV28
D gene: .
CDR3 DNA: TGTGCCAGCAGTGCGACAGGCATGGGAGAGACCCAGTACTTC
CDR3 protein: CASSATGMGETQYF

clone size: few
J gene: TRBJ2-7
V gene: TRBV30
D gene: TRBD1
CDR3 DNA: TGTGCCTGGAGGGGGACAGGGGCATCCTACGAGCAGTACTTC
CDR3 protein: CAWRGTGASYEQYF

clone size: .
J gene: TRBJ2-3
V gene: TRBV7-2
D gene: .
CDR3 DNA: TGTGCCAGCAGCCGGCAGGGAAATACGCAGTATTTT
CDR3 protein: CASSRQGNTQYF

clone size: few
J gene: TRBJ2-7
V gene: TRBV7-9
D gene: .
CDR3 DNA: TGTGCCAGCAGTTTAGGAGATAGCGGACCCTACGAGCAGTACTTC
CDR3 protein: CASSLGDSGPYEQYF

clone size: few
J gene: TRBJ2-3
V gene: TRBV7-9
D gene: TRBD2
CDR3 DNA: TGTGCCAGCAGCTTAGGAGCGGGAGAAACAGATACGCAGTATTTT
CDR3 protein: CASSLGAGETDTQYF

clone size: few
J gene: TRBJ2-5
V gene: TRBV5-1
D gene: TRBD2
CDR3 DNA: TGCGCCAGCAGGGCCCTAGCGGGAGAAGAGACCCAGTACTTC
CDR3 protein: CASRALAGEETQYF

clone size: .
J gene: TRBJ2-7
V gene: TRBV20-1
D gene: .
CDR3 DNA: TGCAGTGCTAGAGATGCTAGCTCTTCCTCCTACGAGCAGTACTTC
CDR3 protein: CSARDASSSSYEQYF

clone size: few
J gene: TRBJ2-7
V gene: TRBV7-3
D gene: .
CDR3 DNA: TGTGCCAGCAGACACAGATCGGGTGAGCAGTACTTC
CDR3 protein: CASRHRSGEQYF

clone size: .
J gene: TRBJ2-6
V gene: TRBV29-1
D gene: TRBD1
CDR3 DNA: TGCAGCGTTGAAGTTCGGGACAGTGGGAACTCTGGGGCCAACGTCCTGACTTTC
CDR3 protein: CSVEVRDSGNSGANVLTF

clone size: .
J gene: TRBJ1-1
V gene: TRBV29-1
D gene: .
CDR3 DNA: TGCAGCGTTTTAGACCCAAACACTGAAGCTTTCTTT
CDR3 protein: CSVLDPNTEAFF

clone size: .
J gene: TRBJ2-1
V gene: TRBV24-1
D gene: TRBD2
CDR3 DNA: TGTGCCACTATGACTAGCGGGCGTAACAATGAGCAGTTCTTC
CDR3 protein: CATMTSGRNNEQFF

clone size: .
J gene: TRBJ2-7
V gene: TRBV7-2
D gene: .
CDR3 DNA: TGTGCCAGCAGCTTAGCTGATCTTTGGAGCGGACTGGCCTACGAGCAGTACTTC
CDR3 protein: CASSLADLWSGLAYEQYF

clone size: few
J gene: TRBJ2-5
V gene: TRBV12-3/TRBV12-4
D gene: TRBD1
CDR3 DNA: TGTGCCAGCAGGACGGACAGGGGAGAGACCCAGTACTTC
CDR3 protein: CASRTDRGETQYF

clone size: few
J gene: TRBJ2-7
V gene: TRBV6-2/TRBV6-3
D gene: TRBD2
CDR3 DNA: TGTGCCAGCAGACCAGGAGCAGCGGGGTACGAGCAGTACTTC
CDR3 protein: CASRPGAAGYEQYF

clone size: .
J gene: TRBJ2-7
V gene: TRBV7-8
D gene: .
CDR3 DNA: TGTGCCAGCAGCTTGGCGGCCAGGTCAGGGGCAGCCTACGAGCAGTACTTC
CDR3 protein: CASSLAARSGAAYEQYF

clone size: .
J gene: TRBJ1-3
V gene: TRBV29-1
D gene: .
CDR3 DNA: TGCAGCGTTGCAATCGGTTACACCATATATTTT
CDR3 protein: CSVAIGYTIYF

clone size: .
J gene: TRBJ2-7
V gene: TRBV4-2
D gene: .
CDR3 DNA: TGTGCCAGCAGCCAAGAATTGGGAGAAGGTACCTACGAGCAGTACTTC
CDR3 protein: CASSQELGEGTYEQYF

clone size: few
J gene: TRBJ2-7
V gene: TRBV11-2
D gene: .
CDR3 DNA: TGTGCCAGCAGCTTAGGGCGGGGGCCCCTCGGGGAGCAGTACTTC
CDR3 protein: CASSLGRGPLGEQYF

clone size: .
J gene: TRBJ2-1
V gene: TRBV7-6
D gene: TRBD2
CDR3 DNA: TGTGCCAGCAGCAAACTAGCGGGCCCCTACAATGAGCAGTTCTTC
CDR3 protein: CASSKLAGPYNEQFF

clone size: .
J gene: TRBJ1-5
V gene: TRBV29-1
D gene: .
CDR3 DNA: TGCAGCGAGCTCGGGCAGGGCGTCCTGAGGAATCAGCCCCAGCATTTT
CDR3 protein: CSELGQGVLRNQPQHF

clone size: .
J gene: TRBJ2-3
V gene: TRBV20-1
D gene: TRBD2
CDR3 DNA: TGCAGTGCTAGCGCGCTCGCGGGAGAGCGCACAGATACGCAGTATTTT
CDR3 protein: CSASALAGERTDTQYF

clone size: many
J gene: TRBJ2-1
V gene: TRBV7-9
D gene: TRBD1
CDR3 DNA: TGTGCCAGCAGTGGACAGGCGTACAATGAGCAGTTCTTC
CDR3 protein: CASSGQAYNEQFF

clone size: .
J gene: TRBJ2-7
V gene: TRBV28
D gene: TRBD1
CDR3 DNA: TGTGCCAGCAGTAGGGCAGGGGGAACCTACGAGCAGTACTTC
CDR3 protein: CASSRAGGTYEQYF

clone size: few
J gene: TRBJ2-7
V gene: TRBV28
D gene: TRBD1
CDR3 DNA: TGTGCCAGCAGCCCCGGGACAGGGGTTTTCTACGAGCAGTACTTC
CDR3 protein: CASSPGTGVFYEQYF

clone size: .
J gene: TRBJ2-7
V gene: TRBV5-1
D gene: .
CDR3 DNA: TGCGCCAGCAGCTTGACAGCGGCCCAGGAGGGGCAGTACTTC
CDR3 protein: CASSLTAAQEGQYF

clone size: .
J gene: TRBJ1-4
V gene: TRBV27
D gene: TRBD1
CDR3 DNA: TGTGCCAGCAGTACCTCGACAGGGATTCTCGAAAAACTGTTTTTT
CDR3 protein: CASSTSTGILEKLFF

clone size: few
J gene: TRBJ2-3
V gene: TRBV6-6
D gene: TRBD1
CDR3 DNA: TGTGCCAGCAGCCTCACAGGGGGCGCAGATACGCAGTATTTT
CDR3 protein: CASSLTGGADTQYF

clone size: .
J gene: TRBJ2-1
V gene: TRBV5-1
D gene: .
CDR3 DNA: TGCGCCAGCAGCTTGGATAGGGGCCCCAACAATGAGCAGTTCTTC
CDR3 protein: CASSLDRGPNNEQFF

clone size: .
J gene: TRBJ2-5
V gene: TRBV20-1
D gene: .
CDR3 DNA: TGCAGTGCCCGTCGGGTAGGGTCGGGGGAGCAGTACTTC
CDR3 protein: CSARRVGSGEQYF